One sample yielded the 7 T cell receptor beta chains listed below, sequenced in a study of T cell clonotyping in hematopoietic cell transplantation. Libraries were prepared by immunoSEQ multiplex PCR; TCRdb keeps only in-frame clonotypes and omits some of them. The sample has about 45,000 clones, 94% seen once. Sequenced input: peripheral blood mononuclear cells. The receptors stem from a woman aged 50 to 60 in good health. Some clones in this sample may be carry-over from other donors' samples.

The CDR3 spells CASSVDYYEQYF. The CDR3 bases are TGTGCCAGCAGCGTTGATTACTACGAGCAGTACTTC. The rearrangement uses TRBV7-2 and TRBJ2-7; the D is unclear. The CDR3 consists of 12 residues. Trimming pared 5 bases from V and 3 bases from J, leaving 8 bases between. In germline, CDR1 is SGHTA, CDR2 FQGNSA. Combining the CDR3 with reference TRBV7-2 and TRBJ2-7 gives the whole variable domain GAGVSQSPSNKVTEKGKDVELRCDPISGHTALYWYRQSLGQGLEFLIYFQGNSAPDKSGLPSDRFSAERTGGSVSTLTIQRTQQEDSAVYLCASSVDYYEQYFGPGTRLTVT.

As for this clone: The germline gene is not matched at one end of the junction; a read error may be the cause. This rearrangement joins TRBV5-4 to TRBJ2-3; no reliable D call. The germline V gene has CDR1 SGHNT and CDR2 YYREEE (reference sequence). The CDR3 contains 13 residues. CDR3 sequence (DNA): TGTGCCAGCAGCCAAGCAGGCACGGATACGCAGTATTTT. Protein sequence: CASSQAGTDTQYF.

The chain recombines TRBV6-5 with TRBJ1-2; 7 nucleotides align to TRBD1. Trimming took 0 bases from V and 6 from J; bases not matched to a gene: 4. In germline, CDR1 is MNHEY, CDR2 SVGAGI. The CDR3 spans 14 residues. The CDR3 spells CASSYSRDRDGYTF. As DNA, the CDR3 is TGTGCCAGCAGTTACTCCCGAGACAGGGATGGCTACACCTTC.

The gene calls are TRBV7-2 and TRBJ2-7, with D possibly being TRBD1 (6 bases). This CDR3 has 13 amino acids. Deletions cut 0 bases from V and 5 bases from J, with 8 bases between. CDR1 is SGHTA and CDR2 is FQGNSA in the germline V gene. The CDR3 protein is CASSLAYRDEQYF. CDR3 DNA sequence: TGTGCCAGCAGCTTAGCTTACAGGGACGAGCAGTACTTC.

V gene TRBV10-3 combines with J gene TRBJ1-3; tentatively, D is TRBD1 (5 bases). Trimming pared 0 bases from V and 4 bases from J, leaving 10 bases between. The CDR3 sequence is 15 residues long. The germline CDR1 and CDR2 sequences are ENHRY and SYGVKD. Here the CDR3 reads CAISESTAPGNTIYF. The CDR3, as DNA: TGTGCCATCAGTGAGTCGACAGCTCCGGGAAACACCATATATTTT.

This chain links TRBV29-1 with TRBJ2-3; TRBD2 agrees at 8 bases. Germline lookup yields CDR1 SQVTM and CDR2 ANQGSEA. The CDR3 has 16 amino acids. V lost 4 bases and J lost 4; bases outside the gene matches: 13. In nucleotides, the CDR3 is TGCAGCGTTGGTATAGCGGGGCATCCCCGGGCAGATACGCAGTATTTT. It codes for CSVGIAGHPRADTQYF.

The chain combines TRBV19 with TRBJ1-2; D is unclear. V was trimmed by 6 bases and J by 6 bases, leaving 14 bases between them. Germline V gene data show CDR1 as LNHDA and CDR2 as SQIVND (reference sequence). This CDR3 has 13 amino acids. CDR3 coding DNA: TGTGCCAGTAGATCGGTGGGCGCAAATGGCTACACCTTC. As protein: CASRSVGANGYTF.